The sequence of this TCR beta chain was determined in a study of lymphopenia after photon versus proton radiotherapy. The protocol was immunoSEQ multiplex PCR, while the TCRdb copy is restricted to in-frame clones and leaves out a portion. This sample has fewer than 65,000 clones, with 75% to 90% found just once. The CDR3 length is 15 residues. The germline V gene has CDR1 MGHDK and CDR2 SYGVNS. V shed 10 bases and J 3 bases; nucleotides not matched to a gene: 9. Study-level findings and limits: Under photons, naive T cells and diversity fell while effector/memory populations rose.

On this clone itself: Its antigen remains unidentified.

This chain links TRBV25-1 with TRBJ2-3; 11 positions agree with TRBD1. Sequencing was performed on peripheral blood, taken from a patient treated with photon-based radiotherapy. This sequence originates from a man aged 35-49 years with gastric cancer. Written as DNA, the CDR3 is TGTGCCACCACCTGGACAGGGGGCCCAACAGATACGCAGTATTTT. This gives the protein CATTWTGGPTDTQYF. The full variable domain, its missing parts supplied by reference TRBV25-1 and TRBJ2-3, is EADIYQTPRYLVIGTGKKITLECSQTMGHDKMYWYQQDPGMELHLIHYSYGVNSTEKGDLSSESTVSRIRTEHFPLTLESARPSHTSQYLCATTWTGGPTDTQYFGPGTRLTVL.